Listed below are T cell receptor beta chains from one sample, sequenced in a study of response to subunit inactivated influenza vaccine. TCRdb re-derived calls from the RT-PCR reads in MiXCR, one entry per CDR3 protein. The sample carries about 700,000 distinct CDR3 sequences, 14% recorded once. This material consisted of PBMCs from blood, taken 14 to 15 days before vaccination. The receptors derive from a man aged 45-65 years who received an inactivated influenza vaccine. Each CDR3 is given with its conserved first and last residue. The order of the fields is CDR3 protein, CDR3 DNA, J gene, D gene, clone size, V gene. A D gene is named only where the DNA matches it firmly. Clone sizes are given selectively: once, few, many, or a class where the clone is expanded.

CDR3: CASSLAAATKETQYF
DNA: TGTGCCAGCAGCTTAGCTGCAGCTACTAAAGAGACCCAGTACTTC
J: TRBJ2-5
D: .
size: .
V: TRBV11-1

CDR3: CASSVATGLKLGSETQYF
DNA: TGTGCCAGCAGCGTAGCTACGGGACTGAAATTAGGGTCAGAGACCCAGTACTTC
J: TRBJ2-5
D: .
size: few
V: TRBV9

CDR3: CASSSGTGGVDTQYF
DNA: TGCGCCAGCAGCTCCGGGACGGGAGGGGTAGATACGCAGTATTTT
J: TRBJ2-3
D: TRBD2
size: few
V: TRBV5-1

CDR3: CASSFDRAGEQFF
DNA: TGTGCCAGCAGTTTTGACAGGGCAGGTGAGCAGTTCTTC
J: TRBJ2-1
D: TRBD1
size: many
V: TRBV27

CDR3: CASSFSIEGYGYTF
DNA: TGTGCCAGCAGTTTTTCCATAGAAGGCTATGGCTACACCTTC
J: TRBJ1-2
D: .
size: .
V: TRBV6-2/TRBV6-3

CDR3: CATDRGLSGNTIYF
DNA: TGTGCCACCGACAGGGGGCTATCTGGAAACACCATATATTTT
J: TRBJ1-3
D: TRBD1
size: .
V: TRBV7-9

CDR3: CASSLDNLDLYEQYF
DNA: TGCGCCAGCAGCTTGGACAACCTAGACCTCTACGAGCAGTACTTC
J: TRBJ2-7
D: .
size: few
V: TRBV5-1

CDR3: CASRPQGRDTGELFF
DNA: TGTGCCAGCAGACCACAGGGGCGGGACACCGGGGAGCTGTTTTTT
J: TRBJ2-2
D: TRBD1
size: .
V: TRBV3-1

CDR3: CASSPGTSGISYEQYF
DNA: TGTGCCAGCAGTCCCGGGACTAGCGGGATCTCCTACGAGCAGTACTTC
J: TRBJ2-7
D: TRBD2
size: .
V: TRBV12-3/TRBV12-4

CDR3: CASSFRAFSYEQYF
DNA: TGCGCCAGCAGCTTTCGGGCCTTCTCCTACGAGCAGTACTTC
J: TRBJ2-7
D: .
size: few
V: TRBV5-1

CDR3: CASSLGEQGDYEQYF
DNA: TGTGCCAGCAGTCTCGGAGAACAGGGGGACTACGAGCAGTACTTC
J: TRBJ2-7
D: TRBD1
size: few
V: TRBV12-3/TRBV12-4

CDR3: CSATTPGTGATGELFF
DNA: TGCAGTGCTACGACTCCCGGGACAGGGGCCACCGGGGAGCTGTTTTTT
J: TRBJ2-2
D: TRBD1
size: .
V: TRBV20-1

CDR3: CASSLTTESTEAFF
DNA: TGCGCCAGCAGCTTGACGACGGAGAGCACTGAAGCTTTCTTT
J: TRBJ1-1
D: .
size: many
V: TRBV5-1

CDR3: CASSLRGATDTQYF
DNA: TGTGCCAGCAGTTTGAGGGGGGCCACAGATACGCAGTATTTT
J: TRBJ2-3
D: .
size: many
V: TRBV28

CDR3: CASSLAPRPMSYGYTF
DNA: TGTGCCAGCAGTTTAGCGCCGAGGCCCATGTCCTATGGCTACACCTTC
J: TRBJ1-2
D: .
size: .
V: TRBV12-3/TRBV12-4

CDR3: CASSLAFGTYEQYF
DNA: TGTGCCAGCAGCCTAGCATTTGGGACATACGAGCAGTACTTC
J: TRBJ2-7
D: .
size: few
V: TRBV7-9

CDR3: CASSLGSYPNEQFF
DNA: TGTGCCAGCAGCTTAGGGTCATACCCCAATGAGCAGTTCTTC
J: TRBJ2-1
D: .
size: .
V: TRBV7-3

CDR3: CATGDGSAYEQYF
DNA: TGTGCCACCGGGGACGGCTCGGCCTACGAGCAGTACTTC
J: TRBJ2-7
D: .
size: .
V: TRBV10-3

CDR3: CATSDPSVQGNYGYTF
DNA: TGTGCCACCAGTGATCCATCGGTACAGGGGAACTATGGCTACACCTTC
J: TRBJ1-2
D: TRBD1
size: .
V: TRBV24-1

CDR3: CSAISLAGASYEQYF
DNA: TGCAGTGCTATTTCTCTAGCGGGAGCTTCCTACGAGCAGTACTTC
J: TRBJ2-7
D: TRBD2
size: many
V: TRBV20-1

CDR3: CASSPGGGWANTQYF
DNA: TGTGCCAGCAGCCCTGGCGGGGGGTGGGCAAATACGCAGTATTTT
J: TRBJ2-3
D: TRBD2
size: few
V: TRBV11-2

CDR3: CSASILAGDTDTQYF
DNA: TGCAGTGCTTCGATACTAGCGGGGGACACAGATACGCAGTATTTT
J: TRBJ2-3
D: TRBD2
size: few
V: TRBV20-1

CDR3: CSASPSAYKYEQYF
DNA: TGCAGTGCTAGTCCGAGTGCCTACAAATACGAGCAGTACTTC
J: TRBJ2-7
D: .
size: few
V: TRBV20-1

CDR3: CSARAWDGPNTEAFF
DNA: TGCAGTGCCCGGGCGTGGGACGGCCCGAACACTGAAGCTTTCTTT
J: TRBJ1-1
D: .
size: few
V: TRBV20-1

CDR3: CASSITSGGTQYF
DNA: TGTGCCAGCAGTATAACTAGCGGGGGTACGCAGTATTTT
J: TRBJ2-3
D: TRBD2
size: many
V: TRBV12-3/TRBV12-4

CDR3: CASSLGKLAGGFTEAFF
DNA: TGTGCCAGCAGCTTAGGGAAGTTGGCAGGGGGCTTTACTGAAGCTTTCTTT
J: TRBJ1-1
D: TRBD1
size: .
V: TRBV7-9

CDR3: CASSPEESSSYEQYF
DNA: TGCGCCAGCAGCCCTGAGGAGTCTTCCTCCTACGAGCAGTACTTC
J: TRBJ2-7
D: .
size: .
V: TRBV5-1

CDR3: CASSQHTGTVYTGELFF
DNA: TGTGCCAGCAGCCAACACACCGGGACAGTCTACACCGGGGAGCTGTTTTTT
J: TRBJ2-2
D: TRBD1
size: many
V: TRBV14

CDR3: CSARDPGRDNEKLFF
DNA: TGCAGTGCTAGAGATCCTGGCAGAGACAATGAAAAACTGTTTTTT
J: TRBJ1-4
D: .
size: .
V: TRBV20-1

CDR3: CSVRRREEPYEQYF
DNA: TGCAGCGTCCGCAGGCGGGAGGAACCCTACGAGCAGTACTTC
J: TRBJ2-7
D: TRBD2
size: .
V: TRBV29-1

CDR3: CATSVQAGQPQHF
DNA: TGTGCCACCAGTGTGCAGGCCGGGCAGCCCCAGCATTTT
J: TRBJ1-5
D: .
size: .
V: TRBV24-1

CDR3: CASNPTPRGTGELFF
DNA: TGTGCCAGCAATCCAACCCCCAGGGGCACCGGGGAGCTGTTTTTT
J: TRBJ2-2
D: .
size: few
V: TRBV5-6

CDR3: CASSQQINTGELFF
DNA: TGCGCCAGCAGCCAACAAATAAACACCGGGGAGCTGTTTTTT
J: TRBJ2-2
D: .
size: .
V: TRBV4-3

CDR3: CASSSTAGTVNTEAFF
DNA: TGTGCCAGCAGCTCCACCGCCGGGACCGTGAACACTGAAGCTTTCTTT
J: TRBJ1-1
D: .
size: .
V: TRBV7-2

CDR3: CASRPSGTGSGETQYF
DNA: TGTGCCAGCAGACCTTCCGGGACAGGGAGCGGGGAGACCCAGTACTTC
J: TRBJ2-5
D: TRBD1
size: .
V: TRBV27

CDR3: CASSLGGLAGEELEQYF
DNA: TGCGCCAGCAGCTTGGGGGGACTAGCGGGAGAAGAACTCGAGCAGTACTTC
J: TRBJ2-7
D: TRBD2
size: .
V: TRBV5-1

CDR3: CASSQAIVRAPYEQYF
DNA: TGCGCCAGCAGCCAAGCCATTGTCAGAGCCCCCTACGAGCAGTACTTC
J: TRBJ2-7
D: .
size: few
V: TRBV4-3

CDR3: CASSATEGFYGYTF
DNA: TGTGCCAGCAGTGCAACAGAAGGGTTTTATGGCTACACCTTC
J: TRBJ1-2
D: .
size: .
V: TRBV3-1

CDR3: CASSYSDRGRQYF
DNA: TGTGCCAGCAGTTACTCCGACAGGGGCAGGCAGTACTTC
J: TRBJ2-7
D: TRBD1
size: few
V: TRBV6-2/TRBV6-3

CDR3: CASSYSGPDHEQYF
DNA: TGTGCCAGCAGTTACTCGGGACCGGACCACGAGCAGTACTTC
J: TRBJ2-7
D: .
size: few
V: TRBV6-5

CDR3: CSASSGHEQYF
DNA: TGCAGTGCTAGTAGTGGACACGAGCAGTACTTC
J: TRBJ2-7
D: .
size: few
V: TRBV20-1

CDR3: CASSLEPWAETQYF
DNA: TGTGCCAGCAGCTTAGAACCCTGGGCGGAGACCCAGTACTTC
J: TRBJ2-5
D: .
size: .
V: TRBV7-2

CDR3: CASSGPGGEVTDTQYF
DNA: TGTGCCTCGTCGGGTCCGGGGGGTGAAGTCACAGATACGCAGTATTTT
J: TRBJ2-3
D: TRBD2
size: .
V: TRBV10-3

CDR3: CASSPLGGFGYEQYF
DNA: TGTGCCAGCAGTCCCCTCGGAGGGTTCGGCTACGAGCAGTACTTC
J: TRBJ2-7
D: .
size: .
V: TRBV12-3/TRBV12-4

CDR3: CASSLVVTDREATYEQYF
DNA: TGTGCCAGCAGCTTAGTGGTGACGGACAGGGAGGCAACCTACGAGCAGTACTTC
J: TRBJ2-7
D: TRBD1
size: .
V: TRBV7-6

CDR3: CASSPSGQSNEKLFF
DNA: TGTGCCAGCTCACCATCGGGACAGTCTAATGAAAAACTGTTTTTT
J: TRBJ1-4
D: TRBD1
size: .
V: TRBV18

CDR3: CSASGLAIRGAGTDTQYF
DNA: TGCAGTGCTTCGGGACTAGCAATTAGGGGAGCGGGCACAGATACGCAGTATTTT
J: TRBJ2-3
D: TRBD2
size: .
V: TRBV20-1

CDR3: CASSYPGLSNTEAFF
DNA: TGTGCCAGCAGTTACCCCGGACTCTCGAACACTGAAGCTTTCTTT
J: TRBJ1-1
D: .
size: many
V: TRBV6-2/TRBV6-3

CDR3: CASSLRDRPHNEQFF
DNA: TGTGCCAGCAGCTTACGAGACAGGCCCCACAATGAGCAGTTCTTC
J: TRBJ2-1
D: .
size: few
V: TRBV7-9

CDR3: CASSLELTAVHTEAFF
DNA: TGCGCCAGCAGCTTGGAATTAACGGCTGTACACACTGAAGCTTTCTTT
J: TRBJ1-1
D: .
size: .
V: TRBV5-1

CDR3: CASSSRRGRAYNEQFF
DNA: TGTGCCAGCAGCTCCCGTAGGGGAAGAGCCTACAATGAGCAGTTCTTC
J: TRBJ2-1
D: .
size: many
V: TRBV7-2